The T cell receptor beta chain described here comes from a study of blood T cell repertoires in COVID-19. Turning to the study itself: Specimens from acute and convalescent COVID-19 originated in the United States, Italy and Spain.

The CDR3 length is 16 residues. Trimming at V came to 3 bases and at J to 2 bases, leaving 3 bases not matched to a gene. Looked up from germline, CDR1 is SGHTA and CDR2 is FQGNSA. Study processing details: Scientists estimated how many nucleated cells there were by amplifying reference gene primers. Sequencing was performed with immunoSEQ multiplex PCR; in TCRdb, only in-frame clones are kept and a portion is missing. That table is the source of V, J and clone size, and D and trimming were worked out from the DNA. The sample consists of approximately 30,000 clones, approximately 88% of them appearing once.

Sequencing input: peripheral blood. This chain uses TRBV7-2 with TRBJ2-3; the match to TRBD2 covers 12 bases. This TCR was sampled from a human donor in a cohort sampled during active COVID-19. CDR3: CASSFLAGGITDTQYF. Written as DNA, the CDR3 is TGTGCCAGCAGCTTCCTAGCGGGGGGGATCACAGATACGCAGTATTTT.